The source of this T cell receptor beta chain is a study of T-cell memory formation after mild COVID-19. Whole-study results and caveats: Contracting clones from day 15 to 85 showed balanced CD4/CD8; later expanders favored CD4+. Researchers could not confirm that second-wave clones peaking on day 37 targeted SARS-CoV-2.

TCRdb itself ran the 5' RACE reads through MiXCR, one entry per CDR3 protein. The data show about 260,000 distinct CDR3 sequences, 15% to 20% seen once. In this sample, this clonotype turned up a few times. What it binds is not known. V dropped 5 bases and J dropped 9 bases, with 16 bases sitting between them. CDR3 size: 13 residues. Germline lookup yields CDR1 SGHTA and CDR2 FQGNSA. The gene calls are TRBV7-2 and TRBJ2-5; possible D gene TRBD2, 5 bases. What was sequenced was PBMCs or a T cell subset sorted from them (not recorded which). The TCR comes from a man younger than 30 who had mild COVID-19 (a few samples of this study predate the infection). Cell type and time point are not known. The CDR3: CASSPTSPGAQYF. The DNA for the CDR3 is TGTGCCAGCAGCCCCACCAGTCCCGGGGCCCAGTACTTC.